This TCR beta chain was identified during a study of shared clonotypes between healthy human individuals (dated by TCRdb to about 2020). A note on the overall study: The cohort included a few men and a couple of women between 18 and 49 years of age. Libraries were prepared and TCR repertoires were sequenced by different laboratories using diverse techniques, in order to increase sequencing depth and limit assay-specific biases. Per donor, leukapheresis produced somewhere between about 0.85 and 9.5 billion PBMCs. Per donor, three plates each were used for CD4 naive and CD4 memory, two for CD8 naive, and one for CD8 memory. The study deeply sequenced blood TCR repertoires of five healthy adults to estimate repertoire size and the extent of clonotype sharing between individuals. Study-level results and caveats: Pairwise subsampling led to the expectation that sequencing depth would affect the degree of clonotype sharing among donors. Clonotypes shared by all four sorted-subset donors showed higher generation probabilities than non-shared clonotypes. When a few donors were compared, the shared fraction of clonotypes was around 5% for naive CD4, about 4% for naive CD8, 2.3% for memory CD4, and roughly 0.43% for memory CD8. The small number of donors limited the genetic and exposure-history diversity represented. Even with the large sequencing depth, rarefaction of the sorted-subset datasets indicated that sequencing was incomplete. Estimated clonotype richness was generally larger for naive than for memory subsets. Sampling was restricted to blood, and TCR repertoires in tissues likely differ from the TCR repertoires found in blood.

A single count supports this clone. Its antigen has not been determined. No much larger clonotype is one base removed from it; base qualities were not supplied. Based on the germline V gene, the CDR1 and CDR2 sequences are MNHNS and SASEGT. Relative to germline, V is 4 bases shorter and J is 0 bases shorter, with 13 bases between their ends. From its cysteine to its phenylalanine, the CDR3 spans 17 amino acids. Only the CDR3 DNA stays, 51 bases, in frame from base 1. The donors were healthy, HIV-negative adults with no recently reported acute infections or vaccinations. Every donor was a Caucasian adult living in Nashville, Tennessee, USA. CD4+ T cells were enriched by magnetic negative selection; naive cells were then positively selected on CD45RA, and the negative fraction formed the memory subset. Blood was collected by leukapheresis, and PBMCs were isolated by Ficoll-Histopaque density gradient centrifugation and then cryopreserved in liquid nitrogen vapor phase. Analytical flow cytometry was used to check the purity and quantity of each magnetically sorted T cell population. Genomic DNA was isolated from every sorted fraction and measured by UV absorbance on a Nanodrop 2000c.

Using the deep immunoSEQ assay, TCR CDR3 regions were amplified from genomic DNA by multiplex PCR. Extracted genomic DNA from each cell subset was distributed evenly across all wells of several immunoSEQ 96-well plates, and each plate was treated as a replicate. For sorted subsets, about 0.2 ug genomic DNA, equal to about 30,000 T cell genomes, was loaded into each replicate PCR. Purified libraries were measured with a Qubit 3.0 fluorometer, size-checked on a Bioanalyzer 2100, and measured again with the KAPA Library Quantification kit. Every immunoSEQ 96-well plate was sequenced on a dedicated single-read 150-cycle Illumina NextSeq 550 flow cell. Under the source paper's analysis protocol: Because the immunoSEQ output held only junctional sequences and lacked quality scores, the filtering could not match the filtering applied to full-length reads. Sequences were annotated with PyIR, a Python wrapper for IgBLAST v1.9, using IMGT germline references to assign V/J genes and CDR3. Reads with weak V/J assignments (E-value above 1e-6), missing CDR3, stop codons, out-of-frame junctions, or ambiguous translated residues were removed. V3J clonotypes were defined by identical inferred V gene, J gene, and CDR3 amino acid sequence. The percentage overlap between two repertoires was calculated by dividing the number of shared unique clonotypes by the size of the smaller repertoire. Repertoire richness was assessed with RTK rarefaction, the Chao1 estimator, and Recon v2.1 estimates of unobserved clonotypes. For all TCRbeta clonotypes obtained by the gDNA method from several donors, generation probabilities were computed with OLGA. TCRdb re-hosts the immuneACCESS table, in-frame sequences only. Its copies lack some clones; in the studies checked, an unresolved V gene accounts for under half of them, and the cause for the rest is not known. The V and J calls and clone size are taken from that table; D and trimming were inferred from the DNA. Across this sample there are hundreds of thousands of clones, with roughly 70% seen only once. The ten largest clones add up to under 2% of the sample.

This sequence was found in a woman in her twenties or thirties in good health. The rearranged segments are TRBV6-1 and TRBJ1-6, with the D gene call left open. What was sequenced was memory CD4+ T cells sorted from blood. The sample's cell subset or site label, decoded: CD45RA-negative fraction. The CDR3 reads CASSGFRTSSYNSPLHF. In nucleotides, the sequence is TGTGCCAGCAGTGGCTTTAGGACTAGCTCCTATAATTCACCCCTCCACTTT.